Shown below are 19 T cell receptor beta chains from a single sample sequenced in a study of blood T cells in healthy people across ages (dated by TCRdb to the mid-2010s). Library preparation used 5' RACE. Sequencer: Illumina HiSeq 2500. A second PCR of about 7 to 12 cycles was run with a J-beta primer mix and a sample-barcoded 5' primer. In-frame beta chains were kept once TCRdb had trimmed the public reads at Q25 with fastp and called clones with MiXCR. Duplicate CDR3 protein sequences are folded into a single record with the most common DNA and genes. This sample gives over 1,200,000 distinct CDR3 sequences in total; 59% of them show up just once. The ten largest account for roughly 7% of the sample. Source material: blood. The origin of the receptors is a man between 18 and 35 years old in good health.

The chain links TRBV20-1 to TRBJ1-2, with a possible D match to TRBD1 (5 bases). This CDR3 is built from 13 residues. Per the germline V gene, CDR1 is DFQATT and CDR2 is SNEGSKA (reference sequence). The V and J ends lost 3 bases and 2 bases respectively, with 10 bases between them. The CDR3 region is CSASPRENYGYTF. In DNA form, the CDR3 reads TGCAGTGCTAGCCCCAGGGAGAACTATGGCTACACCTTC.

The CDR3 DNA follows: TGTGCCAGCAGCAAAGAGGGGACGGGAAGTACTGAAGCTTTCTTT. As protein: CASSKEGTGSTEAFF. The rearrangement uses TRBV7-2 and TRBJ1-1, with D possibly matching TRBD1 (5 bases). Trimming stripped 5 bases from V and 5 bases from J, with 18 bases between. The CDR3 length is 15 residues. The V gene's germline CDR1 is SGHTA and CDR2 FQGNSA.

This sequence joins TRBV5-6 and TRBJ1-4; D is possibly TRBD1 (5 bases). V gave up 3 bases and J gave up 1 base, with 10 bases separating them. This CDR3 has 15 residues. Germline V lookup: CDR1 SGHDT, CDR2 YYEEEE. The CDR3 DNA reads TGTGCCAGCAGCTGGGCCGGGGGAACTAATGAAAAACTGTTTTTT. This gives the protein CASSWAGGTNEKLFF.

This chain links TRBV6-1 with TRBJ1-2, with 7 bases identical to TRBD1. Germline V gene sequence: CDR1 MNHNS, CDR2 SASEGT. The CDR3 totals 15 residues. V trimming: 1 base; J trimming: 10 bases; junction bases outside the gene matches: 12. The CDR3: CASSEEGTESWDYTF. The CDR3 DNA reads TGTGCCAGCAGTGAAGAGGGGACAGAGTCATGGGACTACACCTTC.

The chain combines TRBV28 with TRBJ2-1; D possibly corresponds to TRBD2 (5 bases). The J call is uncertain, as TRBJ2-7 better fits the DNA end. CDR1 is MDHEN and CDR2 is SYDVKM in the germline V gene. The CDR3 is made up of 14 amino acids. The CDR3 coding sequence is TGTGCCAGCAGTTTTAGGGAGTTGCTCTGGGGGCAGTACTTC. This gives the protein CASSFRELLWGQYF.

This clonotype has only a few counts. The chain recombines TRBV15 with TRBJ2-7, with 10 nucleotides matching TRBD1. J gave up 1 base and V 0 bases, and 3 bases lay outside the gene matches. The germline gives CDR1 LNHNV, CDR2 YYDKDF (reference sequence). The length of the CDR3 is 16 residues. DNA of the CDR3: TGTGCCACCAGCAGAGATGTGGGACAGGGGTCCTACGAGCAGTACTTC. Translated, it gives CATSRDVGQGSYEQYF.

This CDR3 reads CASSPIGGLSAFF. The CDR3, as DNA: TGTGCCAGCAGTCCCATTGGGGGGTTATCAGCTTTCTTT. The chain uses TRBV11-1 and TRBJ1-1; tentatively, D is TRBD1 (5 bases). Germline CDR1 SGHAT, CDR2 FQDESV (reference sequence). The CDR3 has 13 residues. Trimming pared 6 bases from V and 10 bases from J, leaving 18 bases between.

The CDR3 spells CSARDPGLAGGKETQYF. Here the CDR3 DNA reads TGCAGTGCTAGAGATCCCGGACTAGCGGGAGGCAAAGAGACCCAGTACTTC. This chain connects TRBV20-1 to TRBJ2-5, with TRBD2 matching 14 bases. Germline assignment: CDR1 DFQATT and CDR2 SNEGSKA (reference sequence). CDR3 length: 17 residues. The junction had 6 bases not matched to a gene; V was cut back by 0 bases and J by 3 bases.

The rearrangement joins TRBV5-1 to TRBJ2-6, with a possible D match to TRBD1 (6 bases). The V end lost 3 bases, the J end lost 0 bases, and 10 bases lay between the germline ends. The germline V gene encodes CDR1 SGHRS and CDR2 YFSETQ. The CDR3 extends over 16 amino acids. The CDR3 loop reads CASSSTGNSGANVLTF. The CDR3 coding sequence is TGCGCCAGCAGCTCCACAGGGAACTCTGGGGCCAACGTCCTGACTTTC.

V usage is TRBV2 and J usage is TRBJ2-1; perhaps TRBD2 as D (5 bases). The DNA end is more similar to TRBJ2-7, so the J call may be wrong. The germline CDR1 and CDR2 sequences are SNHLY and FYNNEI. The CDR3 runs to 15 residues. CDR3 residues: CASSDYPRLPDEQYF. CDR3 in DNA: TGTGCCAGCAGTGATTACCCGAGACTACCGGATGAGCAGTACTTC.

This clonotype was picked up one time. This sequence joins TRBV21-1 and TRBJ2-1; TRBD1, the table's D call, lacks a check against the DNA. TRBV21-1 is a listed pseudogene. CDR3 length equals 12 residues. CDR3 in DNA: TGTGCCAGCCCCCCGGCCGCCCGGGGGCAGTTCTTC. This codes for CASPPAARGQFF.

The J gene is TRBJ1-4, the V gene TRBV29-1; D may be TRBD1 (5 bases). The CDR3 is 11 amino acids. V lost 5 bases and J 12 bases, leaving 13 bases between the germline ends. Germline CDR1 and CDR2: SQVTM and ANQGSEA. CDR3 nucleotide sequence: TGCAGCGTTTGGATCAGGGCCCAACTGTTTTTT. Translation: CSVWIRAQLFF.

The CDR3 DNA reads as TGTGCCAGCAGCGCTCGGACTAGTGGTATGGAGACCCAGTACTTC. This gives the protein CASSARTSGMETQYF. The rearrangement links TRBV11-2 to TRBJ2-7; 7 bases line up with TRBD2. The J call may be incorrect, as the DNA end agrees better with TRBJ2-5. CDR3 length equals 15 residues. Germline lookup yields CDR1 SGHAT and CDR2 FQNNGV.

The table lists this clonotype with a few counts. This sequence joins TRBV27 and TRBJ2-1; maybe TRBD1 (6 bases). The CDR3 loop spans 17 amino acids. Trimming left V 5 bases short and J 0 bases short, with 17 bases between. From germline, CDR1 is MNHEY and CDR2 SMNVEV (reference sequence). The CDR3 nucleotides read TGTGCCAGCAGTCCATGGACAGCTCAAAGCTCCTACAATGAGCAGTTCTTC. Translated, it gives CASSPWTAQSSYNEQFF.

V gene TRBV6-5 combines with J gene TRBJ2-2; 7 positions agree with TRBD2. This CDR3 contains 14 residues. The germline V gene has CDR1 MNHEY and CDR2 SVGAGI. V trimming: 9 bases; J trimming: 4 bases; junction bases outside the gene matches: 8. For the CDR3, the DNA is TGTGCCAGTGGACTAGGGTCGAGCACCGGGGAGCTGTTTTTT. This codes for CASGLGSSTGELFF.

This chain's CDR3 is CASSRQNAYGYTF. CDR3 nucleotides: TGTGCCAGCAGTCGACAGAATGCCTATGGCTACACCTTC. The V and J genes are TRBV27 and TRBJ1-2; D might be TRBD1 (5 bases). The germline gives CDR1 MNHEY, CDR2 SMNVEV (reference sequence). Trimming shortened V by 5 bases and J by 4 bases, and 11 bases separated the two germline ends. The CDR3 has 13 amino acids.

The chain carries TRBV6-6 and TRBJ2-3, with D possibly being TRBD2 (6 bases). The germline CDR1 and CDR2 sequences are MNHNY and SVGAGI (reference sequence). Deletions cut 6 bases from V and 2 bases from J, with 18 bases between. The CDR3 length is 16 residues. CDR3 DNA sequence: TGTGCCAGCAGCCCGCATACGCGGGGAGTCACAGATACGCAGTATTTT. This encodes CASSPHTRGVTDTQYF.

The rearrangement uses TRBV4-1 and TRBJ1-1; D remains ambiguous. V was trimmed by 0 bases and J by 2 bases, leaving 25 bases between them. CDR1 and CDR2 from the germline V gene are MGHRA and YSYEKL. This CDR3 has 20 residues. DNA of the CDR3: TGCGCCAGCAGCCAAGATTGGACGGGATGGTACGTAAGGTCCAACACTGAAGCTTTCTTT. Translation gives CASSQDWTGWYVRSNTEAFF.

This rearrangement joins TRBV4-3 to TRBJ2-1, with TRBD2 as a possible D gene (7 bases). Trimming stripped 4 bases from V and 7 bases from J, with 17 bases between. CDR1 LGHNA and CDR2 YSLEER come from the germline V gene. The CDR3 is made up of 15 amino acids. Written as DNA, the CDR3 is TGCGCCAGCAGCCCTAGGGGGGGTGGGTGGAATGAGCAGTTCTTC. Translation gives CASSPRGGGWNEQFF.